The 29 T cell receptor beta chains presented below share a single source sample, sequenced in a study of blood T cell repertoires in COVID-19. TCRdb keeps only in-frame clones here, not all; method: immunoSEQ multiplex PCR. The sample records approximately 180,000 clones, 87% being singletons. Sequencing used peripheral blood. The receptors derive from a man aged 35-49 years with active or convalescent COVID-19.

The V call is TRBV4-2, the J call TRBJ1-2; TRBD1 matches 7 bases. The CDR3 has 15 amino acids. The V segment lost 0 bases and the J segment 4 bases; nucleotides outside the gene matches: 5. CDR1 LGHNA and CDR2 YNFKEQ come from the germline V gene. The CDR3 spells CASSQDLKGAYGYTF. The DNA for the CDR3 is TGTGCCAGCAGCCAAGATTTGAAGGGGGCCTATGGCTACACCTTC.

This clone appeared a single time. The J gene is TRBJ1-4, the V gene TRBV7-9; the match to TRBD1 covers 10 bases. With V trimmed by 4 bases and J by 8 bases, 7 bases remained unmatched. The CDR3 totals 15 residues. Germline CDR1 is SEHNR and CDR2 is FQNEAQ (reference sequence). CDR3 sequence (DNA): TGTGCCAGCAGCTCAACGACAGGGGGCTCGGAAAAACTGTTTTTT. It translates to CASSSTTGGSEKLFF.

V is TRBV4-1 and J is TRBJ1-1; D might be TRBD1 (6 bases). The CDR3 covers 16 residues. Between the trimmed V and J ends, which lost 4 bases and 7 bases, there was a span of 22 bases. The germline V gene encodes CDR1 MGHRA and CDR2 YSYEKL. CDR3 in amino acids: CASSRPKTGGLGEAFF. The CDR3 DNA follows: TGCGCCAGCAGCCGCCCGAAAACGGGGGGGCTGGGTGAAGCTTTCTTT.

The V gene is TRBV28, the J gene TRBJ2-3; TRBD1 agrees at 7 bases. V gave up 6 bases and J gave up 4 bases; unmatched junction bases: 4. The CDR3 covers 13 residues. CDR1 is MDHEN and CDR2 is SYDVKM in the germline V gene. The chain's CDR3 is CASRPTGADTQYF. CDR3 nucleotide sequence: TGTGCCAGCAGACCTACAGGGGCAGATACGCAGTATTTT.

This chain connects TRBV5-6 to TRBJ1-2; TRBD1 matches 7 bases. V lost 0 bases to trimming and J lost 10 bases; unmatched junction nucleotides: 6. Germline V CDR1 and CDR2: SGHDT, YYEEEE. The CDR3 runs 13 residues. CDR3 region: CASSLGPGTAYTF. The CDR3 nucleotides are TGTGCCAGCAGCTTGGGCCCCGGGACAGCCTACACCTTC. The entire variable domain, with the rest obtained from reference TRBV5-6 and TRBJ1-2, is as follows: DAGVTQSPTHLIKTRGQQVTLRCSPKSGHDTVSWYQQALGQGPQFIFQYYEEEERQRGNFPDRFSGHQFPNYSSELNVNALLLGDSALYLCASSLGPGTAYTFGSGTRLTVV.

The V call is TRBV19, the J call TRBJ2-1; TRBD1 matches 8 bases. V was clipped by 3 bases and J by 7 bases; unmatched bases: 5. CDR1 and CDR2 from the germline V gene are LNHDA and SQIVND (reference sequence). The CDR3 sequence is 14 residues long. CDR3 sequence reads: CASSMWDRSNEQFF. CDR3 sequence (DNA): TGTGCCAGTAGTATGTGGGACAGGTCGAATGAGCAGTTCTTC.

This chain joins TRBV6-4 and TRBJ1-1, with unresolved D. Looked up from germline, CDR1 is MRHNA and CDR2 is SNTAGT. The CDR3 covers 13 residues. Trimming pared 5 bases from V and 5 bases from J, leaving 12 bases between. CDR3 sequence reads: CASSSAAATEAFF. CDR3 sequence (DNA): TGTGCCAGCAGTTCCGCCGCGGCTACTGAAGCTTTCTTT.

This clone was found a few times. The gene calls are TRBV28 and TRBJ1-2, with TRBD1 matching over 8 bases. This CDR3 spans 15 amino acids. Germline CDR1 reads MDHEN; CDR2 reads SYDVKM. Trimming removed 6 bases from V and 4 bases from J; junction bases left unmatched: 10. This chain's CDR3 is CASSPSRGQGYGYTF. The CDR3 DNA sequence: TGTGCCAGCAGCCCTTCCAGGGGGCAAGGCTATGGCTACACCTTC.

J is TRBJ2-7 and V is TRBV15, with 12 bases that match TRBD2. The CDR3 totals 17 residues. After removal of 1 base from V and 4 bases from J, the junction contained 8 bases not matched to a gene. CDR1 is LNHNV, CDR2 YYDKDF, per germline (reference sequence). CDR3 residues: CATSRALAGGITYEQYF. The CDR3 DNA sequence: TGTGCCACCAGCAGAGCCCTAGCGGGGGGGATCACATACGAGCAGTACTTC.

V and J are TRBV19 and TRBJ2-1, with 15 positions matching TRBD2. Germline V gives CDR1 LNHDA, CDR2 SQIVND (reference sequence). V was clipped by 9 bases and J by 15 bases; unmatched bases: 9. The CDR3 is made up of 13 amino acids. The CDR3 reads CASRGLAGGFRFF. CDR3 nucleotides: TGTGCCAGCCGGGGACTAGCGGGGGGATTTCGGTTCTTC.

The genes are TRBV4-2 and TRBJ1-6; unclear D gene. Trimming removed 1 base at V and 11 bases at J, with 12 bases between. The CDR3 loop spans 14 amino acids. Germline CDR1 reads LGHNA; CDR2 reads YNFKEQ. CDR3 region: CASSQADSEAPLHF. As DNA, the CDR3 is TGTGCCAGCAGCCAAGCAGACTCAGAAGCACCCCTCCACTTT.

The CDR3 sequence: CASSMRQSYGYTF. The DNA for the CDR3 is TGTGCCAGTAGTATGCGACAGAGCTATGGCTACACCTTC. The V call is TRBV19, the J call TRBJ1-2; a weak D match, TRBD1 (5 bases). CDR3 length: 13 residues. The germline V gene encodes CDR1 LNHDA and CDR2 SQIVND (reference sequence). Trimming removed 3 bases at V and 4 bases at J, with 9 bases between.

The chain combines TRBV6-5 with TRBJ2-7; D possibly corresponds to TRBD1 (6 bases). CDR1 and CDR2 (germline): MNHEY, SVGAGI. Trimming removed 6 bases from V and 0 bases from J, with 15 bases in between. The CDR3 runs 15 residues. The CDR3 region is CASSYRDTSSYEQYF. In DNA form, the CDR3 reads TGTGCCAGCAGCTACCGGGACACGAGCTCCTACGAGCAGTACTTC.

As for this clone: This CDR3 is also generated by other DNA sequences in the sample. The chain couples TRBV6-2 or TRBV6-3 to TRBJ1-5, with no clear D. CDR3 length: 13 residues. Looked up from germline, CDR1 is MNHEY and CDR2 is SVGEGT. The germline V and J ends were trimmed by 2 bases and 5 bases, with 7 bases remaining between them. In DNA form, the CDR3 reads TGTGCCAGCAGTTACGTCGGGGATCAGCCCCAGCATTTT. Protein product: CASSYVGDQPQHF.

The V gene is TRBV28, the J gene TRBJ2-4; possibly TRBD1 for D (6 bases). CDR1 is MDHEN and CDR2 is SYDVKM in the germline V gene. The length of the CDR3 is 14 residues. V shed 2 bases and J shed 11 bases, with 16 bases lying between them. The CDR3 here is CASSLRTATAFQYF. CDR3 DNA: TGTGCCAGCAGTTTAAGGACAGCAACAGCCTTTCAGTACTTC. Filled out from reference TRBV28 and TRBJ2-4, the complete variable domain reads DVKVTQSSRYLVKRTGEKVFLECVQDMDHENMFWYRQDPGLGLRLIYFSYDVKMKEKGDIPEGYSVSREKKERFSLILESASTNQTSMYLCASSLRTATAFQYFGAGTRLSVL.

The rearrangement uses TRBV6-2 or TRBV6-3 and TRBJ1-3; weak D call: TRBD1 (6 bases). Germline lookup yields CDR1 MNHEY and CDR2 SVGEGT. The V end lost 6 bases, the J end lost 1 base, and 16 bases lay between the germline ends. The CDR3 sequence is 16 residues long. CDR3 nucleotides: TGTGCCAGCAGCTATACACTGACAGGATCTGGAAACACCATATATTTT. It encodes CASSYTLTGSGNTIYF.

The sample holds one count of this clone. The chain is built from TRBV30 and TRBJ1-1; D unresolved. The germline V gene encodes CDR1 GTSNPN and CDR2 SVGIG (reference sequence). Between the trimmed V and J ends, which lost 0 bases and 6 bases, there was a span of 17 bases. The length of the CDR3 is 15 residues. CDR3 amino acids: CAWSVPGVRSAEAFF. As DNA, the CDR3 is TGTGCCTGGAGTGTACCCGGGGTCCGGAGCGCTGAAGCTTTCTTT.

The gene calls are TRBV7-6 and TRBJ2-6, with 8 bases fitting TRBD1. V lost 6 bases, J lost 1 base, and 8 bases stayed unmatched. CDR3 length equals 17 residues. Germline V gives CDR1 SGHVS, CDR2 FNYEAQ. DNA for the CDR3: TGTGCCAGCAGTCCCCGGACAGGGTTATCTGGGGCCAACGTCCTGACTTTC. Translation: CASSPRTGLSGANVLTF.

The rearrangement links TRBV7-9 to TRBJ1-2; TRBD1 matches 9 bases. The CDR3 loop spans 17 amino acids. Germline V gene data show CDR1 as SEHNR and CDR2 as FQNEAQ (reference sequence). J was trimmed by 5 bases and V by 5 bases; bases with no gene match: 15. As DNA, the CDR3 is TGTGCCAGCAGCCCCCGGGGGGGGACAGGGAGGCTTTATGGCTACACCTTC. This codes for CASSPRGGTGRLYGYTF.

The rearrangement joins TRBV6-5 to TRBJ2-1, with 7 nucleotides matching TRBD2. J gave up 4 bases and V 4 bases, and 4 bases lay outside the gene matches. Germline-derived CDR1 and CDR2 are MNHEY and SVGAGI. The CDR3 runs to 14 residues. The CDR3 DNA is TGTGCCAGCAGTTTGAGGGAGGGGTACAATGAGCAGTTCTTC. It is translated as CASSLREGYNEQFF.

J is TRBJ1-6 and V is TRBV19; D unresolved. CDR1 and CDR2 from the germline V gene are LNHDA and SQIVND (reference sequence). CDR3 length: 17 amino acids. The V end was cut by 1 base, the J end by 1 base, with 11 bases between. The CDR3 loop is CASSIVGGISYNSPLHF. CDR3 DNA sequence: TGTGCCAGTAGTATAGTTGGAGGAATATCCTATAATTCACCCCTCCACTTT.

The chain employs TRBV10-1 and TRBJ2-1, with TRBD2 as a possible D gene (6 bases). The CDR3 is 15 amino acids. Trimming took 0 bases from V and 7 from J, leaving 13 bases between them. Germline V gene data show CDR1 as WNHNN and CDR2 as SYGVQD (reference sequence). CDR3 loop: CASSESWGRRNEQFF. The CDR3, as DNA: TGCGCCAGCAGTGAGTCCTGGGGGAGGCGGAATGAGCAGTTCTTC.

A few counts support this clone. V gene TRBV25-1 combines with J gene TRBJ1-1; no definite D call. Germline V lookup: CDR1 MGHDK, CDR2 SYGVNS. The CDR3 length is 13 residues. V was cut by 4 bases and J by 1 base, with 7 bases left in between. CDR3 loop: CASSAAGNTEAFF. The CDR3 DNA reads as TGTGCCAGCAGTGCGGCGGGGAACACTGAAGCTTTCTTT. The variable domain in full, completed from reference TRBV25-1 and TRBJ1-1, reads EADIYQTPRYLVIGTGKKITLECSQTMGHDKMYWYQQDPGMELHLIHYSYGVNSTEKGDLSSESTVSRIRTEHFPLTLESARPSHTSQYLCASSAAGNTEAFFGQGTRLTVV.

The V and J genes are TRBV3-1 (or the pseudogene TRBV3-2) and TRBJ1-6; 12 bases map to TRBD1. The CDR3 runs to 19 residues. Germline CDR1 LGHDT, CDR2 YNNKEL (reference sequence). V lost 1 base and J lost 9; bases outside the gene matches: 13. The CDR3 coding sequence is TGTGCCAGCAGCCAAGTCCTTAGCGGGACAGGGGGCGGGAGTTCACCCCTCCACTTT. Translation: CASSQVLSGTGGGSSPLHF.

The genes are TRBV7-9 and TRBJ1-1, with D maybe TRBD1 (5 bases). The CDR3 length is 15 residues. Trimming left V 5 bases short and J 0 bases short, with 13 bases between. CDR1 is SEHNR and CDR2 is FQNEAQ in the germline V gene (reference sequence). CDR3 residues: CASSPSGVMNTEAFF. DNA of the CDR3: TGTGCCAGCAGCCCATCGGGGGTCATGAACACTGAAGCTTTCTTT.

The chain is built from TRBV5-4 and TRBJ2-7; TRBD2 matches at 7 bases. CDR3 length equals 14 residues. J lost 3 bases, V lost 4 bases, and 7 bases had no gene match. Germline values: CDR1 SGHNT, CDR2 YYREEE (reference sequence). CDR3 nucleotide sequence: TGTGCCAGCAGCCCCTTTGGCGGGGGCTACGAGCAGTACTTC. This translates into CASSPFGGGYEQYF.

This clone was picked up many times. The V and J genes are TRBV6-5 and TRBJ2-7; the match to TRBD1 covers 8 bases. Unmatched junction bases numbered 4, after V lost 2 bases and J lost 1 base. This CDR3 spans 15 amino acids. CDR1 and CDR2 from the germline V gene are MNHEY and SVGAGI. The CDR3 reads CASSYRYRGSYEQYF. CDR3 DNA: TGTGCCAGCAGTTACCGTTACAGGGGGTCCTACGAGCAGTACTTC.

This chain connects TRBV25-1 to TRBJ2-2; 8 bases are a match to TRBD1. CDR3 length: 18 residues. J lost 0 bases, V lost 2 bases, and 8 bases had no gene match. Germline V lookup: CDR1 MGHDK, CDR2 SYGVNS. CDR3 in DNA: TGTGCCAGCAGTGAACTAGGAACAGGGGGTCCGAACACCGGGGAGCTGTTTTTT. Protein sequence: CASSELGTGGPNTGELFF.

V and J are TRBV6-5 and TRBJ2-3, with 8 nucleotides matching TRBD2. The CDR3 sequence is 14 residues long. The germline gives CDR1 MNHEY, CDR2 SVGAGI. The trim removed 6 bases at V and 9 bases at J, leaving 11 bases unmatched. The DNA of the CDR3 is TGTGCCAGCAGACGCGCGGGAGGAGGAGGGACGCAGTATTTT. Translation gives CASRRAGGGGTQYF.